This TCR beta chain was observed in a study of T cell repertoires in cytomegalovirus infection. Study-wide background: Carrying CMV and the relevant HLA type showed in public TCR beta signatures. Study-wide points: The ex vivo response was dominated by HLA-C-restricted CMV-specific TCR beta clonotypes.

There are 13 residues in the CDR3. V shed 1 base and J shed 11 bases, with 15 bases lying between them. Germline V CDR1 and CDR2: SGHVS, FQNEAQ. TCRdb fed the reads into MiXCR, producing one record per CDR3 protein. In the table there are around 230,000 distinct CDR3 sequences, approximately 7% of which are singletons. This clonotype was observed many times. Its antigen is not identified. The sample comprised PBMCs. The receptor comes from a human donor in good health (CMV status not recorded). Some clones in this sample may be carry-over from other donors' samples. The chain employs TRBV7-8 and TRBJ2-7, with TRBD2 as a possible D gene (7 bases). CDR3: CASSLGGGPAKYF. In nucleotides, the CDR3 is TGTGCCAGCAGCTTAGGGGGGGGCCCGGCGAAGTACTTC.